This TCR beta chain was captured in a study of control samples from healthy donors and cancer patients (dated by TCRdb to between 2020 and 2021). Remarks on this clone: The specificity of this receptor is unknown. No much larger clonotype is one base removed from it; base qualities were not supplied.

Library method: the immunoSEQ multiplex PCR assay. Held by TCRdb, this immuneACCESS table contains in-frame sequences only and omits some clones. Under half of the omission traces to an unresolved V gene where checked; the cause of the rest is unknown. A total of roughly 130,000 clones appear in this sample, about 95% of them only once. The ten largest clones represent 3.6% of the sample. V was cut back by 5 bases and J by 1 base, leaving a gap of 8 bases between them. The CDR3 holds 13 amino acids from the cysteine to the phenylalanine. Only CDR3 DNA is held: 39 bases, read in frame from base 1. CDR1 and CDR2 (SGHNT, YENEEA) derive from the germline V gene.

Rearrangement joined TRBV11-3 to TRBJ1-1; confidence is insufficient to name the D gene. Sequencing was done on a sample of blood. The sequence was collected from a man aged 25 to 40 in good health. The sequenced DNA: TGTGCCAGCAGCCGGACGGAGAACACTGAAGCTTTCTTT. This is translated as CASSRTENTEAFF.